This TCR beta chain was retrieved from a study of T cell clones after liver transplantation. For the study at large: Liver transplant recipients had immunosuppression withdrawal attempted within 2 years. Subjects received no induction therapy and standard immunosuppression until randomization at 12-24 months post-transplant. Three of eight recipients were HCV-positive; others had non-autoimmune, non-viral indications. Overall study findings and caveats: In a couple of subjects, few donor cells limited the measurable donor-reactive repertoire.

Profiling relied on immunoSEQ multiplex PCR, and the TCRdb table lists in-frame clones only, not all of them. The sample has about 16,000 clones; more than 65% are singletons. The length of the CDR3 is 14 residues. Germline lookup yields CDR1 SSHAT and CDR2 FNYEAQ (reference sequence). V lost 4 bases, J lost 7 bases, and 13 bases lay in between. In the case of this clone: No antigen is known for it.

The chain links TRBV7-7 to TRBJ2-2, with D unresolved. The receptor was isolated from a human patient who received a liver transplant. Some T cells may possibly be graft donor cells. The starting material was CD8+ T cells from blood, obtained approximately 43 months after liver transplant. CDR3 residues: CASSSTLFGGELFF. The CDR3 DNA reads as TGTGCCAGCAGCTCTACGCTATTTGGCGGGGAGCTGTTTTTT.